The T cell receptor (beta chain) described here comes from a study of T cell responses to AZD1222 COVID-19 vaccine. This CDR3 is built from 13 residues. Deletions cut 3 bases from V and 0 bases from J, with 9 bases between. The germline V gene encodes CDR1 DFQATT and CDR2 SNEGSKA (reference sequence). Study results and caveats: The study found vaccine-associated CD4 TCRs spanning spike, dominant at 160-218 and 743-854.

Note on this clone: The target antigen is unknown.

Data came from immunoSEQ multiplex PCR; TCRdb stores just in-frame clones and leaves some out. The sample yields roughly 150,000 clones, about nine tenths seen once. The source was peripheral blood, collected on day 0 of AZD1222 vaccination. This chain connects TRBV20-1 to TRBJ2-7; the D is unclear. The TCR originated in an adult in good health. The CDR3 nucleotides read TGCAGTGCTAGTATTCAGAGCTCCTACGAGCAGTACTTC. The encoded protein is CSASIQSSYEQYF.